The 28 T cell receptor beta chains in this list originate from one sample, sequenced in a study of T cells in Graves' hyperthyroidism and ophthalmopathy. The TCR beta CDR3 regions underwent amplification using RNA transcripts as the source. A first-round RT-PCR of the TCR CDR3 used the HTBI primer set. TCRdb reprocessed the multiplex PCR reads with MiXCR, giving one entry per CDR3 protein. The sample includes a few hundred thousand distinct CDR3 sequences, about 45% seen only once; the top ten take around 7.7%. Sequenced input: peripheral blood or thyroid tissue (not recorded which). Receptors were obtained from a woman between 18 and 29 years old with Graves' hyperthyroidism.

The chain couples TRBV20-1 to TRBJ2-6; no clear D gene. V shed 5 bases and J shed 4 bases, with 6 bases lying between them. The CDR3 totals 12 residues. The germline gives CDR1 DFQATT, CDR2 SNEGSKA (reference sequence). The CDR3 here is CSAYTGANVLTF. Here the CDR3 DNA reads TGCAGTGCTTACACGGGGGCCAACGTCCTGACTTTC.

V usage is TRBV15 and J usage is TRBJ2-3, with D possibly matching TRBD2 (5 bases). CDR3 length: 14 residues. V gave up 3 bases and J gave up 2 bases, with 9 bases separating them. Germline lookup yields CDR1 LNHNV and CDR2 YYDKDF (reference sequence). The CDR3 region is CATSSGLYTDTQYF. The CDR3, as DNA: TGTGCCACCAGCAGTGGACTGTACACAGATACGCAGTATTTT.

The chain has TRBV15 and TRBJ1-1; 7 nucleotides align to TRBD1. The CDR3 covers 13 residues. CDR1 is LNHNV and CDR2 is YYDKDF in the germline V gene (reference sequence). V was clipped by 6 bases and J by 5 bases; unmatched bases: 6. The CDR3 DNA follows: TGTGCCACCAGGGGACAGTTGGATACTGAAGCTTTCTTT. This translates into CATRGQLDTEAFF.

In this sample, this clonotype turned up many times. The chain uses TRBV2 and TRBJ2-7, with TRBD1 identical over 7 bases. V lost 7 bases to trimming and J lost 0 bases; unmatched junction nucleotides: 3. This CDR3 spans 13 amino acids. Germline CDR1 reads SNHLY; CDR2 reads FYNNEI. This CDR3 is CASKWDSSYEQYF. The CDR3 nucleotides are TGTGCCAGCAAATGGGACAGCTCCTACGAGCAGTACTTC.

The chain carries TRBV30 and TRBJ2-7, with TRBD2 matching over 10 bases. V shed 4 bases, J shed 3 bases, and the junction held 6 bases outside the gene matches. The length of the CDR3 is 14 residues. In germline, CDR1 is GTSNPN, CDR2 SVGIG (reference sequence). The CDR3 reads CAWTRTSGGYEQYF. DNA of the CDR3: TGTGCCTGGACCAGGACTAGCGGAGGCTACGAGCAGTACTTC.

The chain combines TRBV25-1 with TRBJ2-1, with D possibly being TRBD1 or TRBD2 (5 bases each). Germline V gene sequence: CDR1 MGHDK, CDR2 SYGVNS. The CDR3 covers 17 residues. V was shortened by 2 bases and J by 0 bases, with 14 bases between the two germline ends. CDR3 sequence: CASSERGGSSSYNEQFF. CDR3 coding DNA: TGTGCCAGCAGTGAACGGGGCGGTTCAAGCTCCTACAATGAGCAGTTCTTC.

The CDR3 spells CASGAYRGSLNTGELFF. The CDR3 DNA follows: TGTGCTAGTGGTGCTTACCGAGGGAGCCTGAACACCGGGGAGCTGTTTTTT. The chain has TRBV12-5 and TRBJ2-2, with D perhaps TRBD2 (5 bases). Germline values: CDR1 LGHNT, CDR2 FRNRAP. With 5 bases removed from V and 1 base from J, the gap between germline ends came to 17 bases. The CDR3 length is 17 residues.

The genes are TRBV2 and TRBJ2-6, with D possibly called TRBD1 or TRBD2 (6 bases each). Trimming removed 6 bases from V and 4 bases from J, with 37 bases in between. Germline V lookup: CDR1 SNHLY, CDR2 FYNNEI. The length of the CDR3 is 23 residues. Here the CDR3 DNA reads TGTGCCAGCAGGAGGACAGTTCCCCCCTTGGGCACCGGGGCCGCGGGAGGGGCCAACGTCCTGACTTTC. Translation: CASRRTVPPLGTGAAGGANVLTF.

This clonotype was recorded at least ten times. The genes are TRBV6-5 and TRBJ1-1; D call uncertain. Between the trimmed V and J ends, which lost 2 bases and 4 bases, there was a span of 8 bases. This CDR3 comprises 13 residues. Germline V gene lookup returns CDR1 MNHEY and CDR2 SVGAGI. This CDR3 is CASSYTQVTEAFF. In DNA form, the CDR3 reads TGTGCCAGCAGTTACACTCAGGTCACTGAAGCTTTCTTT.

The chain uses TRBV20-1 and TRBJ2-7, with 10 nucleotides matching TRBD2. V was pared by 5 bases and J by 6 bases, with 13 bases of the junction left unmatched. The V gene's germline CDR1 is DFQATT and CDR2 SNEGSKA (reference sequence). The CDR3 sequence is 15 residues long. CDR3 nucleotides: TGCAGTGCTCGACCCCGGACTAGCGGAGGAGGCGAGCAGTACTTC. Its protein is CSARPRTSGGGEQYF.

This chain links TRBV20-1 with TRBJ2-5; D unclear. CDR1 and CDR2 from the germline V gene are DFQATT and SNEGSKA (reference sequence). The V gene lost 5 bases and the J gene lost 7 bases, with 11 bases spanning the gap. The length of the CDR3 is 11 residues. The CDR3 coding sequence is TGCAGTGCTCCCCCCGTGGCGACCCAGTACTTC. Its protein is CSAPPVATQYF.

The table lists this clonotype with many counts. The CDR3 DNA reads TGTGCCAGCAGCTTAGACACACTTTACGGGGCCAACGTCCTGACTTTC. Translating it yields CASSLDTLYGANVLTF. V is TRBV7-8 and J is TRBJ2-6; D gene uncertain. Between the trimmed V and J ends, which lost 1 base and 4 bases, there was a span of 11 bases. This CDR3 has 16 amino acids. The germline gives CDR1 SGHVS, CDR2 FQNEAQ.

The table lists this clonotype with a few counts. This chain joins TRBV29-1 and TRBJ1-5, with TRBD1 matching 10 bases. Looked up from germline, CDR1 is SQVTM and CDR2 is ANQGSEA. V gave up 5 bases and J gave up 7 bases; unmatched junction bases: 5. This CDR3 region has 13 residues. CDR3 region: CSVIGQGGQPQHF. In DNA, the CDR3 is TGCAGCGTTATCGGACAGGGGGGGCAGCCCCAGCATTTT.

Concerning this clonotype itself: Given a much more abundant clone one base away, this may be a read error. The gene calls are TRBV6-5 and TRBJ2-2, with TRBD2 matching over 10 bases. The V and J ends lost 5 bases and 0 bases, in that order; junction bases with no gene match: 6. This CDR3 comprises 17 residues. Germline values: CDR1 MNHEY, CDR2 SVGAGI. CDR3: CASSRGLAASNTGELFF. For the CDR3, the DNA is TGTGCCAGCAGTCGCGGACTAGCGGCCTCGAACACCGGGGAGCTGTTTTTT.

The CDR3 region is CASSPTGAEGYEQYF. The CDR3 nucleotides are TGTGCCAGCTCACCTACAGGGGCAGAGGGCTACGAGCAGTACTTC. The chain carries TRBV18 and TRBJ2-7, with TRBD1 matching over 7 bases. After removal of 3 bases from V and 3 bases from J, the junction contained 8 bases not matched to a gene. The CDR3 loop spans 15 amino acids. From germline, CDR1 is KGHSH and CDR2 LQKENI.

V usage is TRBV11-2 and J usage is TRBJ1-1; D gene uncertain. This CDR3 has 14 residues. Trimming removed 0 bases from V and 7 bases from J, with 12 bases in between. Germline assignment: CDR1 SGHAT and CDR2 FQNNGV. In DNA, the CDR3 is TGTGCCAGCAGCTTAGATCGTGGTAACGGTGAAGCTTTCTTT. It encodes CASSLDRGNGEAFF.

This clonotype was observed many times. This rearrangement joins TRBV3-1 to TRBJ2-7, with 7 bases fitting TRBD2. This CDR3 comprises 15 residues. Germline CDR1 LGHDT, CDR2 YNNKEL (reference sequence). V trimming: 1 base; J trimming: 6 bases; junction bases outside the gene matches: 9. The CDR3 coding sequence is TGTGCCAGCAGCCAAGTTGGGCGGGAGTTGGGCGAGCAGTACTTC. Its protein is CASSQVGRELGEQYF.

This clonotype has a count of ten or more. CDR3 region: CASSLMPFGTTYEQYF. The CDR3 DNA reads as TGTGCCAGCAGTTTAATGCCCTTTGGGACAACCTACGAGCAGTACTTC. The genes are TRBV27 and TRBJ2-7; D is possibly TRBD1 (6 bases). V was shortened by 2 bases and J by 2 bases, with 16 bases between the two germline ends. The CDR3 runs to 16 residues. In germline, CDR1 is MNHEY, CDR2 SMNVEV (reference sequence).

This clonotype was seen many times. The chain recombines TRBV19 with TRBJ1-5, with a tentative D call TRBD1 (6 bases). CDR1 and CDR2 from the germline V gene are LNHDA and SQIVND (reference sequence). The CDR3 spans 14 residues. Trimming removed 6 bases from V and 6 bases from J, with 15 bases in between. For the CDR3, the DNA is TGTGCCAGTAGGAAACCACAGGGAGGTCAGCCCCAGCATTTT. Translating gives CASRKPQGGQPQHF.

CDR3: CSARDPSGRARNEQFF. As DNA, the CDR3 is TGCAGTGCTAGAGATCCTAGCGGGAGGGCCCGCAATGAGCAGTTCTTC. The chain is built from TRBV20-1 and TRBJ2-1; 12 bases map to TRBD2. The germline V gene encodes CDR1 DFQATT and CDR2 SNEGSKA (reference sequence). J gave up 6 bases and V 0 bases, and 6 bases lay outside the gene matches. The CDR3 extends over 16 amino acids.

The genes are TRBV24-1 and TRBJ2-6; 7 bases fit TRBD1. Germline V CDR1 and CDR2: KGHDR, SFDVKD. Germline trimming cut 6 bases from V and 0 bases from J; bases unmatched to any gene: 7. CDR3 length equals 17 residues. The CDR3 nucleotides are TGTGCCACCAGTTCCGCAGGGGGAAGCTCTGGGGCCAACGTCCTGACTTTC. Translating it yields CATSSAGGSSGANVLTF.

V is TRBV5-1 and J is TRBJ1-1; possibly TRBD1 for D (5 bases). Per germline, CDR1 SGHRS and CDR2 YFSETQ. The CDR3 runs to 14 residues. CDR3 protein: CASGEAHMNTEAFF. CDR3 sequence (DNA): TGCGCTTCGGGGGAGGCCCACATGAACACTGAAGCTTTCTTT.

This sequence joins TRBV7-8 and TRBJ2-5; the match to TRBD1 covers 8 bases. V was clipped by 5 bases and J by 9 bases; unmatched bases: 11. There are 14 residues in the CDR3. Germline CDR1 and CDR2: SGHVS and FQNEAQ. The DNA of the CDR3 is TGTGCCAGCAGCATAGACAGGGGCAATCAGCCCCAGTACTTC. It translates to CASSIDRGNQPQYF.

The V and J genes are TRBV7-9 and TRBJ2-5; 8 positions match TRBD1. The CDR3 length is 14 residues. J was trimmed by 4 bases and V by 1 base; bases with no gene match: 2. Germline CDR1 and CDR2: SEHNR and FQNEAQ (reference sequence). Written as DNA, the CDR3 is TGTGCCAGCAGCTTAGTGGGGACAGGAGAGACCCAGTACTTC. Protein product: CASSLVGTGETQYF. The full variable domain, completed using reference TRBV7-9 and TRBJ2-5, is DTGVSQNPRHKITKRGQNVTFRCDPISEHNRLYWYRQTLGQGPEFLTYFQNEAQLEKSRLLSDRFSAERPKGSFSTLEIQRTEQGDSAMYLCASSLVGTGETQYFGPGTRLLVL.

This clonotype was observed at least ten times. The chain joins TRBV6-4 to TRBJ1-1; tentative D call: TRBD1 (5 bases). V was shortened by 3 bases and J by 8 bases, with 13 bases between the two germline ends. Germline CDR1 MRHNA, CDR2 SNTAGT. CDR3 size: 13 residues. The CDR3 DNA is TGTGCCAGCAGTGAATACGGGACCTCCGAAGCTTTCTTT. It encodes CASSEYGTSEAFF.

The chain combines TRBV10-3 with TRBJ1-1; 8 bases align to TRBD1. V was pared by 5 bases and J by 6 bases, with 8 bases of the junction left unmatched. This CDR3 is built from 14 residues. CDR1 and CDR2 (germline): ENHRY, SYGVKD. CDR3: CAISPDREGAEAFF. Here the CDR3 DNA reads TGTGCCATCAGTCCGGACAGGGAGGGAGCTGAAGCTTTCTTT.

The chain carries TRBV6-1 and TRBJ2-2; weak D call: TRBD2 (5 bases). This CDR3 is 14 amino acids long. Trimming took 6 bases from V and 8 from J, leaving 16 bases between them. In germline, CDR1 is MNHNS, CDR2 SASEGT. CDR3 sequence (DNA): TGTGCCAGCAGGGTATTCTCGGGGAGTGGGGAGCTGTTTTTT. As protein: CASRVFSGSGELFF.

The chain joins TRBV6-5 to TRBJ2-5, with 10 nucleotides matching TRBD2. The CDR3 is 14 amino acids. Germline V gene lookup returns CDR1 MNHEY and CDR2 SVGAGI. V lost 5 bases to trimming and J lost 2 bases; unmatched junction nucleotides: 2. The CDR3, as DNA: TGTGCCAGCAGTAGCGGGAGGGTACAAGAGACCCAGTACTTC. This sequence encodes CASSSGRVQETQYF.